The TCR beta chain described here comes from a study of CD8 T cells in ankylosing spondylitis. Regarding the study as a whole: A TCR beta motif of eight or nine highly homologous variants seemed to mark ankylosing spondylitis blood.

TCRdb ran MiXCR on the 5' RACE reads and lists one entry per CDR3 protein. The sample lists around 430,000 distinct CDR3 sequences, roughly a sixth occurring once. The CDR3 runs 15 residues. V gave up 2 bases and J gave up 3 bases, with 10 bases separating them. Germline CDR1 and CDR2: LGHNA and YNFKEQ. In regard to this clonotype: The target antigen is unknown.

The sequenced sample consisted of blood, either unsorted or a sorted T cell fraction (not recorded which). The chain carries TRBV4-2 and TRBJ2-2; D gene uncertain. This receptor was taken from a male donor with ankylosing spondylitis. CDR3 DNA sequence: TGTGCCAGCAGCCAACCCTCCCAGGACACCGGGGAGCTGTTTTTT. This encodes CASSQPSQDTGELFF.